These 7 T cell receptor beta chains share one sample of origin, sequenced in a study of blood T cell repertoires in COVID-19. Clones were read by immunoSEQ multiplex PCR, and TCRdb kept only the in-frame ones, dropping some. This table holds around 280,000 clones, around 84% found once. The specimen was peripheral blood. The receptors were gathered from an older man with acute or convalescent COVID-19.

CDR3 protein: CASSPQPGGSSGELFF. The CDR3 nucleotides read TGCGCCAGCAGCCCCCAGCCAGGGGGCAGCTCCGGGGAGCTGTTTTTT. The V call is TRBV5-1, the J call TRBJ2-2, with 8 nucleotides matching TRBD1. V trimming: 4 bases; J trimming: 6 bases; junction bases outside the gene matches: 11. Per germline, CDR1 SGHRS and CDR2 YFSETQ. The CDR3 is made up of 16 amino acids.

The rearrangement uses TRBV3-1 (or the pseudogene TRBV3-2) and TRBJ2-3, with 13 bases aligning to TRBD2. Per germline, CDR1 LGHDT and CDR2 YNNKEL (reference sequence). V shed 3 bases and J 8 bases; nucleotides not matched to a gene: 5. The CDR3 runs 15 residues. DNA for the CDR3: TGTGCCAGCAGCCAGGGGACTAGCGGGATAGGTACGCAGTATTTT. The encoded protein is CASSQGTSGIGTQYF.

The chain joins TRBV3-1 (or the pseudogene TRBV3-2) to TRBJ2-5; 11 positions match TRBD1. After removal of 3 bases from V and 4 bases from J, the junction contained 7 bases not matched to a gene. Germline loops: CDR1 LGHDT, CDR2 YNNKEL (reference sequence). The CDR3 runs 16 residues. CDR3 nucleotides: TGTGCCAGCAGCCAGAGGACAGGGGGCGGAGGAGAGACCCAGTACTTC. This encodes CASSQRTGGGGETQYF.

This chain uses TRBV5-6 with TRBJ2-7; TRBD1 agrees at 7 bases. The germline V gene encodes CDR1 SGHDT and CDR2 YYEEEE. V lost 3 bases to trimming and J lost 3 bases; unmatched junction nucleotides: 18. This CDR3 region has 18 residues. The CDR3 loop is CASSSTDSTTGLGYEQYF. CDR3 nucleotides: TGTGCCAGCAGCTCTACCGACTCTACGACAGGGTTAGGCTACGAGCAGTACTTC.

The CDR3 DNA reads TGTGCCAGCAGCTTGGGAGGGAGTAACAATCAGCCCCAGCATTTT. Translated, it gives CASSLGGSNNQPQHF. The V call is TRBV5-4, the J call TRBJ1-5; D call uncertain. CDR3 length: 15 amino acids. Germline V gene data show CDR1 as SGHNT and CDR2 as YYREEE (reference sequence). V was trimmed by 0 bases and J by 3 bases, leaving 10 bases between them.

The chain carries TRBV19 and TRBJ2-5, with 13 bases matching TRBD2. V dropped 5 bases and J dropped 8; count of bases not matched to a gene: 11. The CDR3 is 16 residues long. Germline-derived CDR1 and CDR2 are LNHDA and SQIVND (reference sequence). CDR3 loop: CASSSTGGTSGATQYF. The CDR3 DNA follows: TGTGCCAGTAGTTCGACGGGCGGGACTAGCGGGGCCACCCAGTACTTC. The complete variable domain, with remaining parts taken from reference TRBV19 and TRBJ2-5, reads DGGITQSPKYLFRKEGQNVTLSCEQNLNHDAMYWYRQDPGQGLRLIYYSQIVNDFQKGDIAEGYSVSREKKESFPLTVTSAQKNPTAFYLCASSSTGGTSGATQYFGPGTRLLVL.

The chain joins TRBV6-2 or TRBV6-3 to TRBJ2-7; 9 positions match TRBD1. V dropped 5 bases and J dropped 2; count of bases not matched to a gene: 4. CDR3 length: 14 amino acids. The V gene's germline CDR1 is MNHEY and CDR2 SVGEGT. CDR3 protein: CASSTRTGAYEQYF. Written as DNA, the CDR3 is TGTGCCAGCAGTACACGGACAGGGGCCTACGAGCAGTACTTC.